This TCR beta chain was captured by sequencing in a study of shared clonotypes between healthy human individuals. Method: immunoSEQ multiplex PCR; TCRdb's copy keeps in-frame clones and lacks some. The sample has fewer than 850,000 clones; 80% to 95% are singletons. J lost 3 bases, V lost 4 bases, and 6 bases had no gene match. The CDR3 contains 15 residues. Germline V gene data show CDR1 as SGHTA and CDR2 as FQGNSA. Both CD45RO+ cells and CCR7-negative CD45RA+ TemRA cells were combined to make up CD8 memory. Study-wide findings and caveats: Large depth notwithstanding, sorted-subset sequencing proved incomplete by rarefaction.

With respect to this clone: The antigen is not known.

Sequenced sample: memory CD8+ T cells from PBMCs. Subset reported: CD45RO+ cells pooled with CCR7-negative TemRA cells. The receptor's source is a man younger than 35 in good health. Some clones in this sample may be carry-over from other donors' samples. The chain links TRBV7-2 to TRBJ2-7, with TRBD2 matching 10 bases. The CDR3 nucleotides are TGTGCCAGCAGCTGGGGATGGACTAGCGGCTACGAGCAGTACTTC. It codes for CASSWGWTSGYEQYF.